These 17 T cell receptor beta chains were all obtained from the same sample, sequenced in a study of blood T cell repertoires in COVID-19. Clones were read by immunoSEQ multiplex PCR, and TCRdb kept only the in-frame ones, dropping some. Among around 150,000 clones listed, around 87% were seen once. Input material: peripheral blood. The source is an older woman with active COVID-19.

The gene calls are TRBV5-1 and TRBJ1-3; no reliable D call. V lost 0 bases and J 1 base, leaving 14 bases between the germline ends. Looked up from germline, CDR1 is SGHRS and CDR2 is YFSETQ. The CDR3 runs to 17 residues. The chain's CDR3 is CASSLVGREISGNTIYF. CDR3 DNA: TGCGCCAGCAGCTTGGTGGGCAGAGAGATATCTGGAAACACCATATATTTT. Using reference TRBV5-1 and TRBJ1-3 for the parts outside the CDR3, the full variable domain is KAGVTQTPRYLIKTRGQQVTLSCSPISGHRSVSWYQQTPGQGLQFLFEYFSETQRNKGNFPGRFSGRQFSNSRSEMNVSTLELGDSALYLCASSLVGREISGNTIYFGEGSWLTVV.

V gene TRBV15 combines with J gene TRBJ2-3; 14 nucleotides agree with TRBD2. CDR1 and CDR2 from the germline V gene are LNHNV and YYDKDF (reference sequence). The CDR3 sequence is 16 residues long. J gave up 5 bases and V 3 bases, and 4 bases lay outside the gene matches. In DNA, the CDR3 is TGTGCCACCAGCAGGGGACTAGCGGGAGAGGGAGATACGCAGTATTTT. Translated: CATSRGLAGEGDTQYF.

The rearrangement links TRBV19 to TRBJ2-5; 10 bases are a match to TRBD2. The germline V gene encodes CDR1 LNHDA and CDR2 SQIVND (reference sequence). The CDR3 consists of 15 residues. The junction had 6 bases not matched to a gene; V was cut back by 3 bases and J by 5 bases. The CDR3 loop reads CASSIASGSWETQYF. The CDR3 DNA is TGTGCCAGTAGTATCGCTAGCGGGAGTTGGGAGACCCAGTACTTC.

This sequence joins TRBV7-3 and TRBJ2-5; 8 bases are shared with TRBD1. The CDR3 consists of 16 residues. The germline V gene encodes CDR1 SGHTA and CDR2 FQGTGA. Unmatched junction bases numbered 10, after V lost 5 bases and J lost 2 bases. CDR3 sequence reads: CASSLVGQGAQETQYF. The CDR3 DNA is TGTGCCAGCAGCCTAGTAGGCCAGGGGGCTCAAGAGACCCAGTACTTC.

This chain joins TRBV5-4 and TRBJ2-5; the match to TRBD2 covers 14 bases. CDR1 SGHNT and CDR2 YYREEE come from the germline V gene (reference sequence). J gave up 4 bases and V 5 bases, and 13 bases lay outside the gene matches. This CDR3 is 18 amino acids long. Here the CDR3 reads CASSLRLAGGPSGETQYF. CDR3 bases: TGTGCCAGCAGTCTAAGACTAGCGGGAGGGCCCAGCGGAGAGACCCAGTACTTC.

This chain links TRBV5-1 with TRBJ2-1; D is undetermined. V lost 4 bases to trimming and J lost 5 bases, with 10 bases between them. CDR3 length: 13 residues. Looked up from germline, CDR1 is SGHRS and CDR2 is YFSETQ. The CDR3 loop is CASSTYPNNEQFF. The CDR3 bases are TGCGCCAGCAGCACCTACCCAAACAATGAGCAGTTCTTC. The variable domain in full, with the rest retrieved from reference TRBV5-1 and TRBJ2-1, is KAGVTQTPRYLIKTRGQQVTLSCSPISGHRSVSWYQQTPGQGLQFLFEYFSETQRNKGNFPGRFSGRQFSNSRSEMNVSTLELGDSALYLCASSTYPNNEQFFGPGTRLTVL.

V usage is TRBV28 and J usage is TRBJ1-2; D uncertain. The CDR3 is 12 amino acids. V lost 6 bases, J lost 1 base, and 6 bases lay in between. Germline V gene sequence: CDR1 MDHEN, CDR2 SYDVKM. Here the CDR3 reads CASSGDNYGYTF. The CDR3, as DNA: TGTGCCAGCAGCGGGGATAACTATGGCTACACCTTC.

This chain joins TRBV28 and TRBJ2-1; perhaps TRBD2 as D (6 bases). This CDR3 spans 17 amino acids. Trimming pared 2 bases from V and 2 bases from J, leaving 16 bases between. Looked up from germline, CDR1 is MDHEN and CDR2 is SYDVKM. The CDR3 nucleotides read TGTGCCAGCAGTTTACCCTTAGCGGACACCGCCTACAATGAGCAGTTCTTC. Translated: CASSLPLADTAYNEQFF.

The V gene is TRBV28, the J gene TRBJ1-1; D is perhaps TRBD1 (5 bases). Trimming left V 5 bases short and J 4 bases short, with 14 bases between. Germline V gene sequence: CDR1 MDHEN, CDR2 SYDVKM. This CDR3 has 14 amino acids. The CDR3 nucleotides are TGTGCCAGCAGTCTCCTCCCGGGGGGCACTGAAGCTTTCTTT. Translated: CASSLLPGGTEAFF.

V and J are TRBV6-6 and TRBJ2-2; 7 bases match TRBD1. The CDR3 consists of 17 residues. Germline CDR1 is MNHNY and CDR2 is SVGAGI (reference sequence). J lost 6 bases, V lost 5 bases, and 15 bases had no gene match. Here the CDR3 DNA reads TGTGCCAGCAGTCCCAGGTTGAGGGGGCTTGGGGCCGGGGAGCTGTTTTTT. This sequence encodes CASSPRLRGLGAGELFF.

The J gene is TRBJ2-1, the V gene TRBV4-3, with 7 bases aligning to TRBD2. The length of the CDR3 is 17 residues. Germline V gene sequence: CDR1 LGHNA, CDR2 YSLEER. Trimming cost V 0 bases and J 0 bases; bases outside gene matches: 5. CDR3 amino acids: CASSQDASGSSYNEQFF. DNA of the CDR3: TGCGCCAGCAGCCAAGATGCTAGCGGTAGCTCCTACAATGAGCAGTTCTTC.

The rearrangement links TRBV11-3 to TRBJ1-2; D remains unclear. The CDR3 has 15 amino acids. V lost 3 bases and J lost 0, with 11 bases in between. Germline V CDR1 and CDR2: SGHNT, YENEEA. CDR3 DNA: TGTGCCAGCAGCTTCCTCGCCCGAGCTAACTATGGCTACACCTTC. Translated, it gives CASSFLARANYGYTF.

The sample holds one count of this clone. V and J are TRBV7-2 and TRBJ1-1; the D gene is possibly TRBD1 (6 bases). The CDR3 spans 13 residues. V was shortened by 2 bases and J by 7 bases, with 11 bases between the two germline ends. CDR1 and CDR2 (germline): SGHTA, FQGNSA. CDR3 nucleotides: TGTGCCAGCAGCTTAAAACAGGGTAATGAAGCTTTCTTT. Translated, it gives CASSLKQGNEAFF.

This clone occurred once. This chain connects TRBV15 to TRBJ2-2; no clear D gene. V dropped 5 bases and J dropped 1 base, with 14 bases sitting between them. CDR1 LNHNV and CDR2 YYDKDF come from the germline V gene (reference sequence). CDR3 size: 16 residues. In DNA form, the CDR3 reads TGTGCCACCAGCCTGTCCCAGGCCTTGAACACCGGGGAGCTGTTTTTT. Translating gives CATSLSQALNTGELFF.

The chain links TRBV13 to TRBJ2-4; maybe TRBD2 (5 bases). The CDR3 consists of 13 residues. V was pared by 4 bases and J by 7 bases, with 11 bases between. From germline, CDR1 is PRHDT and CDR2 FYEKMQ (reference sequence). This chain's CDR3 is CASSSEWRNIQYF. DNA for the CDR3: TGTGCCAGCAGCTCGGAGTGGAGGAACATTCAGTACTTC.

V is TRBV5-1 and J is TRBJ2-3, with TRBD2 as a possible D gene (8 bases). The CDR3 totals 17 residues. V gave up 3 bases and J gave up 4 bases, with 21 bases separating them. Germline V gene data show CDR1 as SGHRS and CDR2 as YFSETQ. The CDR3 nucleotides are TGCGCCAGCAGCTCGCAAGCCGGGACTAGGGGGCCAGATACGCAGTATTTT. Protein product: CASSSQAGTRGPDTQYF.

The rearrangement uses TRBV5-5 and TRBJ1-3, with 7 nucleotides matching TRBD1. The CDR3 length is 17 residues. Per germline, CDR1 SGHKS and CDR2 YYEKEE (reference sequence). The ends lost 4 bases at V and 0 bases at J; junction bases unmatched: 10. The CDR3 bases are TGTGCCAGCAGCCTAAGGACAGGTCCTACCTCTGGAAACACCATATATTTT. Translated: CASSLRTGPTSGNTIYF.